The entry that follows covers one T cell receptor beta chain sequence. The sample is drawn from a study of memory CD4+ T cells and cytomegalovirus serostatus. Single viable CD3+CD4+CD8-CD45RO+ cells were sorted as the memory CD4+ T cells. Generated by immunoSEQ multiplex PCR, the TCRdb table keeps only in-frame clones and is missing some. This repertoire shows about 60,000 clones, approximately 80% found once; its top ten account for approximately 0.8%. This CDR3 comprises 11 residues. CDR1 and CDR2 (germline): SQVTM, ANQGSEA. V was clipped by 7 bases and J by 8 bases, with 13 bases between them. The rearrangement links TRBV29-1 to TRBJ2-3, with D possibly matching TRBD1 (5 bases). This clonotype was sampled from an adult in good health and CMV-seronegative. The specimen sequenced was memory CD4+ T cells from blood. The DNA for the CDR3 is TGCAGCGCCCGCTTGGACACTACGCAGTATTTT. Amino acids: CSARLDTTQYF.